The 5 T cell receptor beta chains in this list originate from one sample, sequenced in a study of T cell responses to AZD1222 COVID-19 vaccine. Repertoires were generated with immunoSEQ multiplex PCR, while TCRdb's copy carries only in-frame clones and drops some. The data contain under 150,000 clones, 92% of them singletons. Source: peripheral blood, taken on day 0 of AZD1222 vaccination. The receptors stem from an adult in good health.

The CDR3 reads CASSLLGNTEAFF. DNA for the CDR3: TGCGCCAGCAGCTTGCTAGGGAACACTGAAGCTTTCTTT. The rearrangement joins TRBV5-1 to TRBJ1-1; D is ambiguous. This CDR3 region has 13 residues. Trimming pared 1 base from V and 1 base from J, leaving 5 bases between. The germline CDR1 and CDR2 sequences are SGHRS and YFSETQ.

This clone was found once. The chain combines TRBV5-6 with TRBJ2-1; 8 positions agree with TRBD2. Per the germline V gene, CDR1 is SGHDT and CDR2 is YYEEEE. The CDR3 spans 15 residues. The V and J ends lost 0 bases and 4 bases, in that order; junction bases with no gene match: 3. CDR3: CASSLELAEYNEQFF. The CDR3 DNA sequence: TGTGCCAGCAGCTTGGAACTAGCGGAGTACAATGAGCAGTTCTTC.

This rearrangement joins TRBV19 to TRBJ1-1; 8 bases are shared with TRBD1. With 4 bases clipped from V and 5 bases from J, the junction kept 6 bases outside the gene matches. CDR3 length equals 14 residues. Germline CDR1 and CDR2: LNHDA and SQIVND (reference sequence). CDR3 bases: TGTGCCAGTAGTACGACAGGGGCGGGGACTGAAGCTTTCTTT. Translation: CASSTTGAGTEAFF.

A single count supports this clone. The chain joins TRBV11-2 to TRBJ2-7, with 9 bases fitting TRBD1. The CDR3 has 14 amino acids. V gave up 6 bases and J gave up 4 bases; unmatched junction bases: 7. The germline V gene has CDR1 SGHAT and CDR2 FQNNGV. The CDR3 DNA reads TGTGCCAGCAGGTGGGGGACAGGGAAATACGAGCAGTACTTC. Translated: CASRWGTGKYEQYF. The entire variable domain, with the rest obtained from reference TRBV11-2 and TRBJ2-7, is as follows: EAGVAQSPRYKIIEKRQSVAFWCNPISGHATLYWYQQILGQGPKLLIQFQNNGVVDDSQLPKDRFSAERLKGVDSTLKIQPAKLEDSAVYLCASRWGTGKYEQYFGPGTRLTVT.

This chain uses TRBV7-6 with TRBJ2-2, with 8 bases lining up with TRBD1. The V gene's germline CDR1 is SGHVS and CDR2 FNYEAQ. The trim removed 3 bases at V and 0 bases at J, leaving 3 bases unmatched. The CDR3 sequence is 16 residues long. The CDR3, as DNA: TGTGCCAGCAGCTTGCCAGGGGGCTCGAACACCGGGGAGCTGTTTTTT. It yields the protein CASSLPGGSNTGELFF. The whole variable domain, remainder taken from reference TRBV7-6 and TRBJ2-2, is GAGVSQSPRYKVTKRGQDVALRCDPISGHVSLYWYRQALGQGPEFLTYFNYEAQQDKSGLPNDRFSAERPEGSISTLTIQRTEQRDSAMYRCASSLPGGSNTGELFFGEGSRLTVL.